The 6 T cell receptor beta chains given below trace back to one sample, sequenced in a study of response to subunit inactivated influenza vaccine. TCRdb re-called the RT-PCR reads through MiXCR, storing one row per CDR3 protein. This table has 560,000 or so distinct CDR3 sequences, around 8% appearing once. This specimen was PBMCs from blood, taken about 23 months after vaccination. These TCRs come from a man between 50 and 69 years old who received an inactivated influenza vaccine.

This clonotype was seen more than once but under ten times. The rearrangement uses TRBV19 and TRBJ2-4, with 9 bases matching TRBD1. The germline CDR1 and CDR2 sequences are LNHDA and SQIVND (reference sequence). The V segment lost 5 bases and the J segment 1 base; nucleotides outside the gene matches: 9. This CDR3 is built from 17 residues. The CDR3 sequence is CASSAGTGIGAKNIQYF. The CDR3 DNA reads as TGTGCCAGTAGTGCCGGGACAGGGATTGGGGCCAAAAACATTCAGTACTTC.

A remark on this clonotype: Possible read error: a much larger clone is one base away. The chain employs TRBV10-3 and TRBJ1-1; D remains unclear. V lost 0 bases and J lost 4, with 12 bases in between. Germline values: CDR1 ENHRY, CDR2 SYGVKD. The CDR3 totals 15 residues. This CDR3 is CAISESAGSGTEAFF. The CDR3 region has the DNA TGTGCCATCAGTGAGTCCGCGGGATCAGGCACTGAAGCTTTCTTT.

This clonotype has ten or more counts. The chain couples TRBV12-3 or TRBV12-4 to TRBJ2-5; 10 bases match TRBD2. V dropped 6 bases and J dropped 4; count of bases not matched to a gene: 8. CDR3 length: 15 amino acids. CDR3 DNA sequence: TGTGCCAGCAGCTATTGGACTAGCGGCAGAGAGACCCAGTACTTC. Translation gives CASSYWTSGRETQYF.

The rearrangement links TRBV2 to TRBJ2-1; perhaps TRBD1 as D (6 bases). The ends were cut back, 10 bases at V and 5 bases at J, with 18 bases in the middle. Germline-derived CDR1 and CDR2 are SNHLY and FYNNEI. The CDR3 length is 14 residues. CDR3 DNA sequence: TGTGCCACCGGAGGAGTGGACAGTGACAATGAGCAGTTCTTC. Its translation is CATGGVDSDNEQFF.

The chain uses TRBV11-1 and TRBJ1-3, with a weak D call TRBD1 (5 bases). The CDR3 has 18 residues. Deletions cut 8 bases from V and 0 bases from J, with 23 bases between. Germline values: CDR1 SGHAT, CDR2 FQDESV (reference sequence). The CDR3 spells CASRPAAAGLNSGNTIYF. The CDR3 DNA reads as TGTGCCAGCCGCCCCGCGGCGGCAGGGCTGAACTCTGGAAACACCATATATTTT. The variable domain in full, completed from reference TRBV11-1 and TRBJ1-3, reads EAEVAQSPRYKITEKSQAVAFWCDPISGHATLYWYRQILGQGPELLVQFQDESVVDDSQLPKDRFSAERLKGVDSTLKIQPAELGDSAMYLCASRPAAAGLNSGNTIYFGEGSWLTVV.

V and J are TRBV29-1 and TRBJ2-5; D remains unclear. The CDR3 length is 13 residues. CDR1 is SQVTM, CDR2 ANQGSEA, per germline. Trimming left V 1 base short and J 2 bases short, with 8 bases between. DNA for the CDR3: TGCAGCGTTGAAGTGTGGCAGCAAGAGACCCAGTACTTC. Its protein is CSVEVWQQETQYF.